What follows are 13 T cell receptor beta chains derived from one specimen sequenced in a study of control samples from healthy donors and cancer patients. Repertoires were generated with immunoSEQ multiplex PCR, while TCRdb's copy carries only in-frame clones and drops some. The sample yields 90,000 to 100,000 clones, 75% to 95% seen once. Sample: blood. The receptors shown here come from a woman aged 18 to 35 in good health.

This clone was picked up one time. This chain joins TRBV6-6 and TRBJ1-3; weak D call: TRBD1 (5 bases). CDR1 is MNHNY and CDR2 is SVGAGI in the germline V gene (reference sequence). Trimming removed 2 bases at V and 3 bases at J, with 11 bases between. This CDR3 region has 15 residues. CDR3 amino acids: CASSYDTQGGNTIYF. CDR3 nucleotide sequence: TGTGCCAGCAGTTACGATACGCAGGGTGGAAACACCATATATTTT.

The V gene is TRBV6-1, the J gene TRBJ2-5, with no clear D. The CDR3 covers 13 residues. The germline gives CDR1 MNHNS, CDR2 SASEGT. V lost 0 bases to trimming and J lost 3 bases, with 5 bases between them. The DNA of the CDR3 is TGTGCCAGCAGTGAAGCAGCAGAAGAGACCCAGTACTTC. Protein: CASSEAAEETQYF.

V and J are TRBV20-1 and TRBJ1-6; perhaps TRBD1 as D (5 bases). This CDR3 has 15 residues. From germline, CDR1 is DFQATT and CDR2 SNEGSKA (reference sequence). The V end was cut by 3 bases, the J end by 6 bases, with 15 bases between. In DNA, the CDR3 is TGCAGTGCTAGTCGACAGCAGGCCATTAATTCACCCCTCCACTTT. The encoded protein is CSASRQQAINSPLHF.

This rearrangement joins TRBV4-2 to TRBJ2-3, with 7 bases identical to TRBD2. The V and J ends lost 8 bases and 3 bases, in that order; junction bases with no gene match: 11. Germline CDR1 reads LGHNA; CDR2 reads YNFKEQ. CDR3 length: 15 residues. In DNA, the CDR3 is TGTGCCAGCGGTCCGGAGGGTAGCGGGACAGATACGCAGTATTTT. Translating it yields CASGPEGSGTDTQYF.

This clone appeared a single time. The CDR3 DNA reads TGTGCCAGCAGCCATCTGCGGTCCGACGGCTACACCTTC. This encodes CASSHLRSDGYTF. This chain connects TRBV14 to TRBJ1-2; no firm D call. This CDR3 region has 13 residues. CDR1 is SGHDN, CDR2 FVKESK, per germline. Trimming shortened V by 3 bases and J by 8 bases, and 13 bases separated the two germline ends.

CDR3 in DNA: TGTGCCAGCAGCAAAGGAAATAGGGGTACCGACAGGGATCACTACGAGCAGTACTTC. It encodes CASSKGNRGTDRDHYEQYF. V is TRBV21-1 and J is TRBJ2-7; TRBD1 is the table's D call, not checked against the DNA. TRBV21-1 is noted as a pseudogene. The CDR3 covers 19 residues.

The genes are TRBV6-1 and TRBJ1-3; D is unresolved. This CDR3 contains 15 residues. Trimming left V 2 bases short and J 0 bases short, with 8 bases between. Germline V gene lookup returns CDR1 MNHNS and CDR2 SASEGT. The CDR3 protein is CASSELRGSGNTIYF. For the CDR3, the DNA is TGTGCCAGCAGTGAATTACGGGGCTCTGGAAACACCATATATTTT.

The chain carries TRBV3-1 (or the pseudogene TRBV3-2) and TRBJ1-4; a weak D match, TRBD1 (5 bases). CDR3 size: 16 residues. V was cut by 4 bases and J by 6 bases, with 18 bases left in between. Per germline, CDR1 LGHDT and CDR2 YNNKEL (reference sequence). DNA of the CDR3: TGTGCCAGCAGCCGGGACGCTAGACGGATTCATGAAAAACTGTTTTTT. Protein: CASSRDARRIHEKLFF.

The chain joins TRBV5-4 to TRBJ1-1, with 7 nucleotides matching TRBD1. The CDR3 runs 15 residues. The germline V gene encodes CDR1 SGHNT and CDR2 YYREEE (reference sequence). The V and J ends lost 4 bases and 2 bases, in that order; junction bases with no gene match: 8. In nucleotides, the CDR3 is TGTGCCAGCAGCGCAGGGGGAGAGATAAACACTGAAGCTTTCTTT. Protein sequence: CASSAGGEINTEAFF. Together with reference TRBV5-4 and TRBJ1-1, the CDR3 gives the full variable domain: ETGVTQSPTHLIKTRGQQVTLRCSSQSGHNTVSWYQQALGQGPQFIFQYYREEENGRGNFPPRFSGLQFPNYSSELNVNALELDDSALYLCASSAGGEINTEAFFGQGTRLTVV.

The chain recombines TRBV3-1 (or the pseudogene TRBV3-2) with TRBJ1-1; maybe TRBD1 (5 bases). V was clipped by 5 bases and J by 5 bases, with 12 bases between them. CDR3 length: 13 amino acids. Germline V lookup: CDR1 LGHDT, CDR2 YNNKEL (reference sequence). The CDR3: CASSAQGETEAFF. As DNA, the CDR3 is TGTGCCAGCAGCGCTCAGGGTGAGACTGAAGCTTTCTTT.

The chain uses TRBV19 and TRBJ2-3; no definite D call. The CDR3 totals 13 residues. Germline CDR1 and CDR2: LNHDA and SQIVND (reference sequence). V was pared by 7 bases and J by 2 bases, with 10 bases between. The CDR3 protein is CASTSGVTDTQYF. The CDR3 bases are TGTGCCAGTACGTCAGGCGTCACAGATACGCAGTATTTT. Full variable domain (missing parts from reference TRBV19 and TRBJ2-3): DGGITQSPKYLFRKEGQNVTLSCEQNLNHDAMYWYRQDPGQGLRLIYYSQIVNDFQKGDIAEGYSVSREKKESFPLTVTSAQKNPTAFYLCASTSGVTDTQYFGPGTRLTVL.

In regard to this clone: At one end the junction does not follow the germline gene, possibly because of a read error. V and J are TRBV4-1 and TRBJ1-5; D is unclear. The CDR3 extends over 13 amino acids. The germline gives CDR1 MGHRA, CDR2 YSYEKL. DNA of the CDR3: TGCGCCAGCAGCCAAGGAGGTGATCAACCCCAGCATTTT. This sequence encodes CASSQGGDQPQHF.

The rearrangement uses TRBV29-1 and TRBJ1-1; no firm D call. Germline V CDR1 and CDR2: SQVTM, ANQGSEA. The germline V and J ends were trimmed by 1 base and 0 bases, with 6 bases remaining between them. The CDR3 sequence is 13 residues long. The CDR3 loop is CSVEVQMNTEAFF. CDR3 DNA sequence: TGCAGCGTTGAAGTACAGATGAACACTGAAGCTTTCTTT.